Included here is one T cell receptor beta chain sequence, with context. This sample was included in a study of metastatic and nonmetastatic thyroid tumors. Study-level information: Where malignant and benign thyroid patients were concerned, repertoires were compared across blood and tumor or nodule tissue.

Trimming cost V 4 bases and J 1 base, with 26 bases left between them. The CDR3 runs 19 residues. The V gene's germline CDR1 is SGDLS and CDR2 YYNGEE. Not a single patient had been given any form of treatment at any point before undergoing thyroid surgery. As handled by the study authors: Construction of a distant-metastasis classifier for papillary thyroid cancer relied on CDR3 differences across clinicopathological groups. Using MiXCR, TCRdb re-called clones from the PCR reads. None of the V and J calls come from the authors' own analysis; TCRdb made them. The repertoire consists of some 93,000 clones, with more than 9.5% occurring once and the leading ten covering 11%.

This chain joins TRBV9 and TRBJ1-1; no definite D call. This clonotype originated in a female donor with papillary thyroid cancer or a benign thyroid nodule (not recorded which). Some clones in this sample may be carry-over from other donors' samples. Sequencing input: blood. The CDR3 is CASSIDPVVAELRNTEAFF. The CDR3 DNA sequence: TGTGCCAGCAGCATAGATCCGGTGGTGGCAGAACTCCGGAACACTGAAGCTTTCTTT.